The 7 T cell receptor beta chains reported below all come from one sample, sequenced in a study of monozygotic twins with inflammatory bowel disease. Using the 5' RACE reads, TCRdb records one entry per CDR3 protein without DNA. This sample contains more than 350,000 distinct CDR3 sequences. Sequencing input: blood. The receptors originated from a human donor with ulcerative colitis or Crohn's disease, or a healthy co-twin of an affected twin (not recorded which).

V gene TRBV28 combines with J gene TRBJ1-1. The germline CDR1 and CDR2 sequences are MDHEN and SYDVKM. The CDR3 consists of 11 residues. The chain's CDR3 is CATWGRHEAFF.

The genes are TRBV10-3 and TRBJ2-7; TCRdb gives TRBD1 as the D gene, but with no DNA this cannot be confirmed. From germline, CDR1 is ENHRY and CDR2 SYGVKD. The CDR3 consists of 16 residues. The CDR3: CAISESYWTASYEQYF.

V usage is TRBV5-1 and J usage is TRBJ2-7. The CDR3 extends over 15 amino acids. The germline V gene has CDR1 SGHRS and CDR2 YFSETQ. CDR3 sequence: CASSLVPGASYEQYF.

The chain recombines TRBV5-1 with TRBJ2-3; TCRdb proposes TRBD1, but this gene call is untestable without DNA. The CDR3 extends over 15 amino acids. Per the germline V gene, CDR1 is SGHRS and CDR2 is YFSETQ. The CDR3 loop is CASSLGRGSTDTQYF.

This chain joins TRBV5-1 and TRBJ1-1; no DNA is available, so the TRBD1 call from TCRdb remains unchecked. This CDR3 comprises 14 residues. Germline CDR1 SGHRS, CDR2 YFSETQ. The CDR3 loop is CASSLPRGNTEAFF.

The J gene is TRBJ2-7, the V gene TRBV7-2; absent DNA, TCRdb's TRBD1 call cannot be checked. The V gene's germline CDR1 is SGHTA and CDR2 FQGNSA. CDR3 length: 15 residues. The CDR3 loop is CASSFDRDSFYEQYF.

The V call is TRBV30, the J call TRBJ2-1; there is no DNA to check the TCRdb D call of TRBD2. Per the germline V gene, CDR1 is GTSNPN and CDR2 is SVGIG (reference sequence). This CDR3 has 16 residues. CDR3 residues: CAWSVSPSGAYNEQFF.